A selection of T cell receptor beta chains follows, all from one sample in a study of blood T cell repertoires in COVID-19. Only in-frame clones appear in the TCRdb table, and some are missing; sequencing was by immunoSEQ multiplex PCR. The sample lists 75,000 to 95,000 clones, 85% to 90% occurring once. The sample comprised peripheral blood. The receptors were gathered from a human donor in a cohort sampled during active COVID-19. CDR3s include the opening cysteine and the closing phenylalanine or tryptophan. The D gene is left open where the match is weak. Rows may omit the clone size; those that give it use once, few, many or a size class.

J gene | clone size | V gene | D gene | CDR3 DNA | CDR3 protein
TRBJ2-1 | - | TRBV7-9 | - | TGTGCCAGCAGCACGACTAGTCCCGGACACCACAATGAGCAGTTCTTC | CASSTTSPGHHNEQFF
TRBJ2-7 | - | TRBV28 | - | TGTGCCAGCAGGCCCTCTATGTACGAGCAGTACTTC | CASRPSMYEQYF
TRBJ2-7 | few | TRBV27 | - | TGTGCCAGCAGTTTATCGAGGCTAGACTACGAGCAGTACTTC | CASSLSRLDYEQYF
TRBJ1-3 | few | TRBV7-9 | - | TGTGCCAGCAGCGCGGGCCAGTTAAGCTCTGGAAACACCATATATTTT | CASSAGQLSSGNTIYF
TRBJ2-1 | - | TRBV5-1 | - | TGCGCCAGCAGCTTGGCAGGCGATAGCTCCTACAATGAGCAGTTCTTC | CASSLAGDSSYNEQFF
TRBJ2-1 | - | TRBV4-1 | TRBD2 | TGCGCCAGCAGCCAAGCTCCTACAAAAAGCGGGAGCGATGAGCAGTTCTTC | CASSQAPTKSGSDEQFF
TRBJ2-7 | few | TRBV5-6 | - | TGTGCCAGCAGCTTGGCTCGGTACGAGCAGTACTTC | CASSLARYEQYF
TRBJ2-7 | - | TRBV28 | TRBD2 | TGTGCCAGCAGTTTCCCTTTACTCAGGCCTGCGGGAGAGGACGTCCCTTCCTACGAGCAGTACTTC | CASSFPLLRPAGEDVPSYEQYF
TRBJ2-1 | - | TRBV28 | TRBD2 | TGTGCCAGCAGTCCCCGAAGGCGGGAGAAAAGGGAGCAGTTCTTC | CASSPRRREKREQFF
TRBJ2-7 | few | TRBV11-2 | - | TGTGCCAGCAGAGCCCACGCTCACGAGCAGTACTTC | CASRAHAHEQYF
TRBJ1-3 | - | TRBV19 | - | TGTGCCAGTAGTATCTTTACAGGTCCCGGAAACACCATATATTTT | CASSIFTGPGNTIYF
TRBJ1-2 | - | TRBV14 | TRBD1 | TGTGCCAGCAGCGGACAGGGGGTTAATGGCTACACCTTC | CASSGQGVNGYTF
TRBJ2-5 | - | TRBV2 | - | TGTGCCAGCAGTGAAGAGCCCGTTCAAGCTCAAGAGACCCAGTACTTC | CASSEEPVQAQETQYF
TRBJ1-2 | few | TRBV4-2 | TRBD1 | TGTGCCAGCAGCCAAGATAGGACAGGGGGCTGGAATGGCTACACCTTC | CASSQDRTGGWNGYTF
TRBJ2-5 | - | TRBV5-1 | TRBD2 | TGCGCCAGCAGCTATTCCGGGGGGGGTCAAGAGACCCAGTACTTC | CASSYSGGGQETQYF
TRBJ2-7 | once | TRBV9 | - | TGTGCCAGCAGCGTAGGAGTGGGGGGGACAGGTGCCTACGAGCAGTACTTC | CASSVGVGGTGAYEQYF
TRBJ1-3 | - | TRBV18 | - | TGTGCCAGCTCACAAGACTCCGGAAACACCATATATTTT | CASSQDSGNTIYF
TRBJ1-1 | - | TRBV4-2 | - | TGTGCCAGCAGCCGAGAGGCGACAGCTCTGAACACTGAAGCTTTCTTT | CASSREATALNTEAFF
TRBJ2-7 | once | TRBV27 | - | TGTGCCAGCTCTAACATAGACAGCTACGAGCAGTACTTC | CASSNIDSYEQYF
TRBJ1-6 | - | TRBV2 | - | TGTGCCAGCAGTGAAGCACGACAACCCAATTCACCCCTCCACTTT | CASSEARQPNSPLHF
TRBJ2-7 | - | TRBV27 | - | TGTGCCAGGAAGAGTGCGGTCTCCTACGAGCAGTACTTC | CARKSAVSYEQYF
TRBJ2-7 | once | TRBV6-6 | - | TGTGCCAGCAGTTATGAGCAGGGTACTTACGAGCAGTACTTC | CASSYEQGTYEQYF
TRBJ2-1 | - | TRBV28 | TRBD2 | TGTGCCAGTGCCCTCAGGGAGGGAAAACCTAACCACAATGAGCAGTTCTTC | CASALREGKPNHNEQFF
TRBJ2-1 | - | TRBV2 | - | TGTGCCAGCAGTGGTCAGGGGCTGAATGAGCAGTTCTTC | CASSGQGLNEQFF
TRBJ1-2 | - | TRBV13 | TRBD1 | TGTGCCAGCAGCCAGGACAGGTCAGTAGGCTACACCTTC | CASSQDRSVGYTF
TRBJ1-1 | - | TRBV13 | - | TGTGCCAGCAGCTTCGCGGGGAGGGTCACTGAAGCTTTCTTT | CASSFAGRVTEAFF
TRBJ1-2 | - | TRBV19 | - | TGTGCCAGTAGTCCCCGGGTTAACTATGGCTACACCTTC | CASSPRVNYGYTF
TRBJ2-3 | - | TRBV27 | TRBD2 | TGTGCCAGCAGCATAGCGGGAGGGGCAGATACGCAGTATTTT | CASSIAGGADTQYF
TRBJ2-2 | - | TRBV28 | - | TGTGCCAGCAGTTCCCAGCCAGGGTACACCGGGGAGCTGTTTTTT | CASSSQPGYTGELFF
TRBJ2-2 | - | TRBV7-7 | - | TGTGCCAGCAGCTTAGGCAGGGGGAACACCGGGGAGCTGTTTTTT | CASSLGRGNTGELFF
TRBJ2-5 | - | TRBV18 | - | TGTGCCAGCTCACCACCCGGGACAAACCAAGAGACCCAGTACTTC | CASSPPGTNQETQYF
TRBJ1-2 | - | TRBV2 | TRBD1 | TGTGCCAGCAGACGACAGGGAGGCCCGACGTTCTATGGCTACACCTTC | CASRRQGGPTFYGYTF
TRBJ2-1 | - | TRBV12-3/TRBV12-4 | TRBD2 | TGTGCCAGCAGTCCCGCTAGCGGGAATGAGCAGTTCTTC | CASSPASGNEQFF
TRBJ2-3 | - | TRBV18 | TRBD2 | TGTGCCAGCTCACCGGGACTAGCGGAGGGAGATACGCAGTATTTT | CASSPGLAEGDTQYF
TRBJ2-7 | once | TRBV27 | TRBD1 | TGTGCATCTTGGGCAGGGGGATACGAGCAGTACTTC | CASWAGGYEQYF
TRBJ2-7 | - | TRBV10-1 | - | TGCGCCAGCAGTGCTAGCGTCGTAGGCGAGCAGTACTTC | CASSASVVGEQYF
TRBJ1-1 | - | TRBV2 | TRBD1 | TGTGCCAGCAGTGAAATCCCGGGACAGTTGATGAACACTGAAGCTTTCTTT | CASSEIPGQLMNTEAFF
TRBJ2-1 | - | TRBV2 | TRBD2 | TGTGCCAGCAGTACCCAGCGGGAGTATTCCGCTAACTACAATGAGCAGTTCTTC | CASSTQREYSANYNEQFF
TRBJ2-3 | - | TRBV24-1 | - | TGTGCCACCAGTGATACGGGAGCTAGCACAGATACGCAGTATTTT | CATSDTGASTDTQYF
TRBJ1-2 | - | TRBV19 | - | TGTGCCAGTAGCCTAGGGGAGGTCTATGGCTACACCTTC | CASSLGEVYGYTF
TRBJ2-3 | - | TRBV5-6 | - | TGTGCCAGCAGCTCCCTCCGCGAGACTAGCACAGATACGCAGTATTTT | CASSSLRETSTDTQYF
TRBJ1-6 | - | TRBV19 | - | TGTGCCAGCCATCGGCGGTCTACCTCGAATTCACCCCTCCACTTT | CASHRRSTSNSPLHF
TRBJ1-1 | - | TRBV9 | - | TGTGCCAGCAGCGCTACGACGGACAGATACACTGAAGCTTTCTTT | CASSATTDRYTEAFF
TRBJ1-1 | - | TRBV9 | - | TGTGCCAGCAGCGAGGTGGACACAGGTGGAGCTTTCTTT | CASSEVDTGGAFF
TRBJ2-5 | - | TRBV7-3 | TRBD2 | TGTGCCAGCAGCTTTGGGGGGGAGGAGACCCAGTACTTC | CASSFGGEETQYF